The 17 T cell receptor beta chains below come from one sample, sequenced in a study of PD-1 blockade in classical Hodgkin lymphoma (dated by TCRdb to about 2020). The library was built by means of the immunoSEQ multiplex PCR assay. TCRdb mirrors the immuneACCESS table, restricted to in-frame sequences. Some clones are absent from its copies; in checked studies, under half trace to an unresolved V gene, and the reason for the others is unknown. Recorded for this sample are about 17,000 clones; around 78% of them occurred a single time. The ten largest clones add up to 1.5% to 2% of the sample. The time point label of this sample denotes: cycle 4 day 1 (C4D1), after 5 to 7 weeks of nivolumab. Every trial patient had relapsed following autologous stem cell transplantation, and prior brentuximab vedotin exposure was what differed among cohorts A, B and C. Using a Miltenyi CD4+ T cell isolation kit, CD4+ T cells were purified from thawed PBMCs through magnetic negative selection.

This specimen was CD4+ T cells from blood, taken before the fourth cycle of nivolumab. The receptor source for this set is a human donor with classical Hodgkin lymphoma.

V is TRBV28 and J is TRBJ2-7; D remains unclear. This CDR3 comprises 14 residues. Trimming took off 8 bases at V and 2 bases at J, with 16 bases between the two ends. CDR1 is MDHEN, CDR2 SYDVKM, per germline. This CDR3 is CASGSPGRPYEQYF. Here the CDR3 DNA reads TGTGCCAGCGGCTCCCCGGGCCGGCCCTACGAGCAGTACTTC.

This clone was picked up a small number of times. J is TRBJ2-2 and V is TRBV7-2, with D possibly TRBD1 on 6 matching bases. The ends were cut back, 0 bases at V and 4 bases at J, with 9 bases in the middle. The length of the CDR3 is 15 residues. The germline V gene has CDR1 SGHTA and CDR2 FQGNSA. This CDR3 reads CASSLAQGGTGELFF. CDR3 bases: TGTGCCAGCAGCTTAGCCCAAGGGGGCACCGGGGAGCTGTTTTTT.

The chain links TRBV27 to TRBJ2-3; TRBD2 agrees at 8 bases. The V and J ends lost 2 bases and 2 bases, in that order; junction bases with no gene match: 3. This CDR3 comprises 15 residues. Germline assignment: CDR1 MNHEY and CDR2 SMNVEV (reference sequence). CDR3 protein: CASSLRTSNTDTQYF. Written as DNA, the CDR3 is TGTGCCAGCAGTTTACGGACTAGCAACACAGATACGCAGTATTTT.

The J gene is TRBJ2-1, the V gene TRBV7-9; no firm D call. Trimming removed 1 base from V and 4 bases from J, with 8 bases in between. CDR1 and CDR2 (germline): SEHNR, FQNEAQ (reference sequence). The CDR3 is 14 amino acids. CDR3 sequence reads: CASSLVGLYNEQFF. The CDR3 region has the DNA TGTGCCAGCAGCTTAGTAGGCTTGTACAATGAGCAGTTCTTC.

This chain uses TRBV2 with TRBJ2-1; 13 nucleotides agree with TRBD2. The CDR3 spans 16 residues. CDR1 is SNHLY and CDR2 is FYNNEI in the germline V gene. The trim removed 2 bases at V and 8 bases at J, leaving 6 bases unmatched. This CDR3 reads CASSEIWTSGRYEQFF. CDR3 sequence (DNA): TGTGCCAGCAGTGAAATCTGGACTAGCGGGAGATATGAGCAGTTCTTC.

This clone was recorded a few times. The CDR3 here is CASSRQVQNQPQHF. CDR3 sequence (DNA): TGTGCCAGCAGTAGACAGGTCCAAAATCAGCCCCAGCATTTT. The J gene is TRBJ1-5, the V gene TRBV2; tentative D call: TRBD1 (6 bases). CDR1 and CDR2 from the germline V gene are SNHLY and FYNNEI. V was pared by 5 bases and J by 4 bases, with 12 bases between. This CDR3 is built from 14 residues.

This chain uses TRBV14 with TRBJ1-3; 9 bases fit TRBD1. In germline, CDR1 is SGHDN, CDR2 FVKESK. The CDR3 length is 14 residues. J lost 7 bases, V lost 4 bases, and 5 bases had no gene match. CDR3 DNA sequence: TGTGCCAGCAGCCCGGGACAGGGTCTGAACACCATATATTTT. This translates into CASSPGQGLNTIYF.

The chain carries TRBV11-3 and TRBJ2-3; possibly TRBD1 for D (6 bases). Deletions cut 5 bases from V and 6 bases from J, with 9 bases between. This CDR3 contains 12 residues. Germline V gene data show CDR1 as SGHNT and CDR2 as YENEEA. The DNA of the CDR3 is TGTGCCAGCAGCACAGGGTCCGATACGCAGTATTTT. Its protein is CASSTGSDTQYF. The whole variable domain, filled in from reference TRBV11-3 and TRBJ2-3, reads EAGVVQSPRYKIIEKKQPVAFWCNPISGHNTLYWYLQNLGQGPELLIRYENEEAVDDSQLPKDRFSAERLKGVDSTLKIQPAELGDSAVYLCASSTGSDTQYFGPGTRLTVL.

The CDR3 reads CASSTQRNYGYTF. The CDR3 DNA sequence: TGTGCCAGCAGCACACAGCGAAACTATGGCTACACCTTC. The chain is built from TRBV28 and TRBJ1-2; no definite D call. V lost 6 bases to trimming and J lost 2 bases, with 10 bases between them. The CDR3 sequence is 13 residues long. Germline CDR1 is MDHEN and CDR2 is SYDVKM.

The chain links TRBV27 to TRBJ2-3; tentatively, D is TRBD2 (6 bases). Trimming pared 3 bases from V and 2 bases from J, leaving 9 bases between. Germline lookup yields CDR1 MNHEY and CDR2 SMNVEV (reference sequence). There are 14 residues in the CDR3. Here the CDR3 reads CASSLEGATDTQYF. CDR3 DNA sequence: TGTGCCAGCAGTTTGGAGGGTGCCACAGATACGCAGTATTTT.

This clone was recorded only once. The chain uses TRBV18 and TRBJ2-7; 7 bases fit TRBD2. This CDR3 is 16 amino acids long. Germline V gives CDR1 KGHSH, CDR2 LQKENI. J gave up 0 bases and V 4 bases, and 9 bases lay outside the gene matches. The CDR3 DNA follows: TGTGCCAGCTCACGTTTCCTAGCGGAGAGCTCCTACGAGCAGTACTTC. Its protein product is CASSRFLAESSYEQYF.

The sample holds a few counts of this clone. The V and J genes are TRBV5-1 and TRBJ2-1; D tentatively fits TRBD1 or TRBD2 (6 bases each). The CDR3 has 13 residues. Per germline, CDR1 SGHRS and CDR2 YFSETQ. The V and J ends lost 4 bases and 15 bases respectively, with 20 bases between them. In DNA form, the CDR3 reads TGCGCCAGCAGCACCCTGGGGGGCGGAGGGCGGTTCTTC. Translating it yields CASSTLGGGGRFF.

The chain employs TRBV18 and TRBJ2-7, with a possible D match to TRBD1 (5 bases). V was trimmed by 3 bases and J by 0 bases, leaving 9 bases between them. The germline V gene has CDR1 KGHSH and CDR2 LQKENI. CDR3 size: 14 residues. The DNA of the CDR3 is TGTGCCAGCTCACCGGGGCTGAGCTCCTACGAGCAGTACTTC. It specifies CASSPGLSSYEQYF.

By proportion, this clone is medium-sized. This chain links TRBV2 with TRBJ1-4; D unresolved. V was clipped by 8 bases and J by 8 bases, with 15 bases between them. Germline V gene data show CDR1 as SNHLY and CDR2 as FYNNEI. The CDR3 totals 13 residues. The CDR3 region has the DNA TGTGCCAGCGAGGGTTTAAGTGGGGAAAAACTGTTTTTT. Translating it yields CASEGLSGEKLFF.

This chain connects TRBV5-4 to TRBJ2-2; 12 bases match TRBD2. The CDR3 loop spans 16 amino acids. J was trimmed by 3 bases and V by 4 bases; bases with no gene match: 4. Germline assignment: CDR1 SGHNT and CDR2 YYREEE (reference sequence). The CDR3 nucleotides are TGTGCCAGCAGCCCGACTAGCGGGAGACACACCGGGGAGCTGTTTTTT. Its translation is CASSPTSGRHTGELFF.

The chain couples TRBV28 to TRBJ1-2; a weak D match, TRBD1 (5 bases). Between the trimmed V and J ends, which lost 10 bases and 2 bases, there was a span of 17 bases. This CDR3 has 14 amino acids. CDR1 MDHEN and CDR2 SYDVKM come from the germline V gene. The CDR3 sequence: CAIRQTDRNYGYTF. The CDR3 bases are TGTGCCATCCGACAAACCGACAGAAACTATGGCTACACCTTC.

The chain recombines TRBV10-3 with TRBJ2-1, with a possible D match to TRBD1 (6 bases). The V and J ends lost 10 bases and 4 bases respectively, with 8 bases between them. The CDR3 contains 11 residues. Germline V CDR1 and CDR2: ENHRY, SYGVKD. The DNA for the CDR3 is TGTGCCACAGGGGTTTACAATGAGCAGTTCTTC. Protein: CATGVYNEQFF.